The 4 T cell receptor beta chains listed next were all sequenced from one sample in a study of blood T cell repertoires in COVID-19. Assay used: immunoSEQ multiplex PCR; TCRdb lists only in-frame clones, some missing. Among under 250,000 clones listed, around 86% were seen once. Sequenced: peripheral blood. Receptors originate from a man in his fifties or sixties who had recovered from COVID-19.

The chain has TRBV4-2 and TRBJ2-7; no clear D. The V gene lost 0 bases and the J gene lost 3 bases, with 12 bases spanning the gap. The CDR3 length is 15 residues. Germline lookup yields CDR1 LGHNA and CDR2 YNFKEQ. The CDR3 here is CASSQDSARGYEQYF. The CDR3 DNA reads as TGTGCCAGCAGCCAAGATTCAGCGCGAGGCTACGAGCAGTACTTC.

The genes are TRBV6-5 and TRBJ2-2; D unclear. V lost 2 bases, J lost 5 bases, and 9 bases lay in between. The CDR3 is 14 amino acids. Germline lookup yields CDR1 MNHEY and CDR2 SVGAGI. The CDR3 sequence: CASSYLFGTGELFF. The DNA of the CDR3 is TGTGCCAGCAGTTACCTCTTCGGTACCGGGGAGCTGTTTTTT.

The chain couples TRBV27 to TRBJ1-6, with 7 bases that match TRBD1. From germline, CDR1 is MNHEY and CDR2 SMNVEV (reference sequence). V dropped 2 bases and J dropped 4; count of bases not matched to a gene: 2. CDR3 length equals 15 residues. CDR3 residues: CASSLRTGYNSPLHF. The DNA of the CDR3 is TGTGCCAGCAGTTTAAGGACAGGTTATAATTCACCCCTCCACTTT.

This clone was observed once. The chain couples TRBV5-4 to TRBJ2-7; D possibly corresponds to TRBD2 (5 bases). V shed 1 base and J shed 2 bases, with 13 bases lying between them. Germline CDR1 SGHNT, CDR2 YYREEE (reference sequence). The CDR3 has 15 amino acids. The CDR3 nucleotides read TGTGCCAGCAGCTTGCTAGGACTGATACCCTACGAGCAGTACTTC. Its protein is CASSLLGLIPYEQYF.